This T cell receptor (beta chain) originates from a study of cytomegalovirus exposure and HLA in healthy donors. Clones were read by immunoSEQ multiplex PCR, and TCRdb kept only the in-frame ones, dropping some. The profile shows some 200,000 clones, about four fifths of them singletons. With 6 bases clipped from V and 6 bases from J, the junction kept 8 bases outside the gene matches. From germline, CDR1 is MNHNS and CDR2 SASEGT. This CDR3 is 14 amino acids long. V and J are TRBV6-1 and TRBJ2-1, with 7 bases that match TRBD2. What was sequenced was PBMCs. The receptor's source is a woman under 30 in good health and CMV-seropositive. The CDR3 sequence: CASSERGTGNEQFF. The CDR3 DNA is TGTGCCAGCAGCGAGCGGGGTACAGGCAATGAGCAGTTCTTC.